Listed here are 20 T cell receptor beta chains from one sample, sequenced in a study of shared clonotypes between healthy human individuals. Only in-frame clones appear in the TCRdb table, and some are missing; sequencing was by immunoSEQ multiplex PCR. Among millions of clones listed, roughly 95% were seen once. The specimen sequenced was naive CD4+ T cells sorted from blood. Subset here: CD45RA+ positively selected. The receptor source for this set is a man younger than 35 in good health.

The chain combines TRBV2 with TRBJ1-6, with 8 nucleotides matching TRBD1. V shed 7 bases and J 9 bases; nucleotides not matched to a gene: 5. Germline V lookup: CDR1 SNHLY, CDR2 FYNNEI. This CDR3 comprises 13 residues. The CDR3 loop is CASTGQDASPLHF. DNA for the CDR3: TGTGCCAGCACGGGACAGGACGCTTCACCCCTCCACTTT.

The chain combines TRBV5-1 with TRBJ2-5; D may be TRBD2 (7 bases). The CDR3 length is 15 residues. Germline lookup yields CDR1 SGHRS and CDR2 YFSETQ. The V and J ends lost 4 bases and 8 bases respectively, with 21 bases between them. The CDR3 is CASSPGGQYDSTQYF. CDR3 sequence (DNA): TGCGCCAGCAGCCCCGGGGGGCAGTACGATAGCACCCAGTACTTC.

The J gene is TRBJ2-7, the V gene TRBV18; D is possibly TRBD2 (6 bases). This CDR3 is built from 15 residues. Looked up from germline, CDR1 is KGHSH and CDR2 is LQKENI. V was cut by 0 bases and J by 5 bases, with 14 bases left in between. CDR3 nucleotide sequence: TGTGCCAGCTCACCACCGGGAAGGCGCGGGGACGAGCAGTACTTC. It is translated as CASSPPGRRGDEQYF.

V gene TRBV6-5 combines with J gene TRBJ1-3; tentatively, D is TRBD1 (6 bases). The V end was cut by 2 bases, the J end by 9 bases, with 11 bases between. This CDR3 contains 13 residues. CDR1 is MNHEY and CDR2 is SVGAGI in the germline V gene. CDR3 DNA sequence: TGTGCCAGCAGTTACGACAGGCTGACCACCATATATTTT. Amino acids: CASSYDRLTTIYF.

Regarding this clone: Other DNA sequences from this sample encode an identical CDR3 as well. V and J are TRBV9 and TRBJ2-3; 8 bases are a match to TRBD1. The CDR3 contains 14 residues. V lost 3 bases to trimming and J lost 3 bases; unmatched junction nucleotides: 3. CDR1 is SGDLS and CDR2 is YYNGEE in the germline V gene. CDR3 nucleotides: TGTGCCAGCAGCGGGGGACAGGTTACAGATACGCAGTATTTT. It yields the protein CASSGGQVTDTQYF.

The chain links TRBV12-5 to TRBJ2-1; D gene unclear. The V and J ends lost 3 bases and 6 bases respectively, with 6 bases between them. This CDR3 is built from 12 residues. Looked up from germline, CDR1 is LGHNT and CDR2 is FRNRAP. The CDR3 reads CASGFVANEQFF. CDR3 in DNA: TGTGCTAGTGGTTTTGTAGCCAATGAGCAGTTCTTC.

The rearrangement uses TRBV15 and TRBJ2-5; D unclear. This CDR3 region has 15 residues. Germline V lookup: CDR1 LNHNV, CDR2 YYDKDF (reference sequence). Trimming left V 1 base short and J 10 bases short, with 19 bases between. The CDR3 nucleotides are TGTGCCACCAGCAGAGGATCCGAAGGCACGGTGGGCCAGTACTTC. This gives the protein CATSRGSEGTVGQYF.

About this clone itself: This same CDR3 is encoded by further DNA sequences in the sample. This chain links TRBV5-1 with TRBJ2-5; the match to TRBD1 covers 9 bases. The germline gives CDR1 SGHRS, CDR2 YFSETQ. The CDR3 consists of 14 residues. V lost 3 bases, J lost 5 bases, and 5 bases stayed unmatched. The DNA for the CDR3 is TGCGCCAGCAGCTCCCCGGGACAGGGCGAGACCCAGTACTTC. Amino acids: CASSSPGQGETQYF. Filled out from reference TRBV5-1 and TRBJ2-5, the complete variable domain reads KAGVTQTPRYLIKTRGQQVTLSCSPISGHRSVSWYQQTPGQGLQFLFEYFSETQRNKGNFPGRFSGRQFSNSRSEMNVSTLELGDSALYLCASSSPGQGETQYFGPGTRLLVL.

This chain uses TRBV10-1 with TRBJ2-7, with D possibly TRBD2 on 5 matching bases. This CDR3 contains 14 residues. CDR1 WNHNN and CDR2 SYGVQD come from the germline V gene (reference sequence). V gave up 0 bases and J gave up 4 bases, with 10 bases separating them. CDR3 protein: CASSESPREYEQYF. The CDR3 bases are TGCGCCAGCAGTGAGTCGCCTAGGGAGTACGAGCAGTACTTC.

V is TRBV5-1 and J is TRBJ2-2, with a tentative D call TRBD2 (5 bases). The length of the CDR3 is 17 residues. Per the germline V gene, CDR1 is SGHRS and CDR2 is YFSETQ. V was shortened by 4 bases and J by 4 bases, with 20 bases between the two germline ends. CDR3: CASSPNPPQAGTGELFF. CDR3 nucleotides: TGCGCCAGCAGCCCCAACCCGCCCCAGGCGGGCACCGGGGAGCTGTTTTTT.

This chain uses TRBV15 with TRBJ1-2; D is possibly TRBD1 (5 bases). Trimming stripped 5 bases from V and 8 bases from J, with 9 bases between. Germline V lookup: CDR1 LNHNV, CDR2 YYDKDF (reference sequence). The CDR3 loop spans 11 amino acids. In DNA form, the CDR3 reads TGTGCCACCAGCGGGGGTGTCGGCTACACCTTC. Its protein product is CATSGGVGYTF.

This clone was seen once. The same CDR3 arises from other DNA sequences in this sample as well. The V and J genes are TRBV2 and TRBJ2-2, with D possibly called TRBD1 or TRBD2 (5 bases each). The germline V gene encodes CDR1 SNHLY and CDR2 FYNNEI. Trimming took 4 bases from V and 3 from J, leaving 6 bases between them. The CDR3 is 13 amino acids. For the CDR3, the DNA is TGTGCCAGCAGTGTGGGGGACACCGGGGAGCTGTTTTTT. Its translation: CASSVGDTGELFF.

A word on this clone: The same CDR3 also results from other DNA sequences found in this sample. The J gene is TRBJ1-1, the V gene TRBV18, with D possibly matching TRBD1 (5 bases). This CDR3 is 12 amino acids long. Trimming stripped 3 bases from V and 4 bases from J, with 6 bases between. Per the germline V gene, CDR1 is KGHSH and CDR2 is LQKENI. Here the CDR3 DNA reads TGTGCCAGCTCACCGCAGGGCACTGAAGCTTTCTTT. This gives the protein CASSPQGTEAFF.

V and J are TRBV2 and TRBJ2-7; 9 bases agree with TRBD2. V was pared by 4 bases and J by 0 bases, with 1 base of the junction left unmatched. Germline values: CDR1 SNHLY, CDR2 FYNNEI. The CDR3 has 14 amino acids. The CDR3 region is CASSVSGSSYEQYF. CDR3 bases: TGTGCCAGCAGTGTTAGCGGGAGCTCCTACGAGCAGTACTTC.

The V gene is TRBV19, the J gene TRBJ2-5, with D possibly matching TRBD2 (5 bases). V shed 8 bases and J shed 5 bases, with 12 bases lying between them. There are 12 residues in the CDR3. The germline V gene encodes CDR1 LNHDA and CDR2 SQIVND (reference sequence). CDR3 sequence (DNA): TGTGCCAGTGCTACTGAGGGCGAGACCCAGTACTTC. Translated: CASATEGETQYF. Together with reference TRBV19 and TRBJ2-5, the CDR3 gives the full variable domain: DGGITQSPKYLFRKEGQNVTLSCEQNLNHDAMYWYRQDPGQGLRLIYYSQIVNDFQKGDIAEGYSVSREKKESFPLTVTSAQKNPTAFYLCASATEGETQYFGPGTRLLVL.

The chain uses TRBV11-1 and TRBJ2-3; D not resolved. In germline, CDR1 is SGHAT, CDR2 FQDESV (reference sequence). V was shortened by 5 bases and J by 1 base, with 4 bases between the two germline ends. The CDR3 contains 12 residues. CDR3 sequence: CASSGRTDTQYF. The CDR3 nucleotides are TGTGCCAGCAGCGGCCGCACAGATACGCAGTATTTT.

The chain has TRBV7-2 and TRBJ2-3; perhaps TRBD2 as D (6 bases). Trimming left V 5 bases short and J 0 bases short, with 15 bases between. The V gene's germline CDR1 is SGHTA and CDR2 FQGNSA. The CDR3 length is 16 residues. Here the CDR3 reads CASSRASVTSTDTQYF. CDR3 DNA: TGTGCCAGCAGCCGGGCTAGCGTTACTAGCACAGATACGCAGTATTTT.

V gene TRBV19 combines with J gene TRBJ2-7, with TRBD1 matching 10 bases. CDR1 LNHDA and CDR2 SQIVND come from the germline V gene (reference sequence). The CDR3 loop spans 14 amino acids. V was pared by 5 bases and J by 7 bases, with 8 bases of the junction left unmatched. The CDR3 DNA is TGTGCCAGTAGTGGCCGGGACAGGGGTCTAGAGCAGTACTTC. Translated, it gives CASSGRDRGLEQYF.

V and J are TRBV6-5 and TRBJ1-4; TRBD1 might be the D (6 bases). V was pared by 5 bases and J by 7 bases, with 17 bases between. Germline V CDR1 and CDR2: MNHEY, SVGAGI. The length of the CDR3 is 15 residues. In DNA, the CDR3 is TGTGCCAGCAGTCCGGTTGGCAGGGGTCCTGAAAAACTGTTTTTT. Translation gives CASSPVGRGPEKLFF.

This chain links TRBV6-5 with TRBJ1-2, with 8 bases lining up with TRBD1. Trimming cost V 4 bases and J 5 bases; bases outside gene matches: 9. The CDR3 spans 15 residues. CDR1 MNHEY and CDR2 SVGAGI come from the germline V gene. This CDR3 is CASSSSGTGVYGYTF. CDR3 nucleotides: TGTGCCAGCAGTTCATCCGGGACAGGAGTATATGGCTACACCTTC.